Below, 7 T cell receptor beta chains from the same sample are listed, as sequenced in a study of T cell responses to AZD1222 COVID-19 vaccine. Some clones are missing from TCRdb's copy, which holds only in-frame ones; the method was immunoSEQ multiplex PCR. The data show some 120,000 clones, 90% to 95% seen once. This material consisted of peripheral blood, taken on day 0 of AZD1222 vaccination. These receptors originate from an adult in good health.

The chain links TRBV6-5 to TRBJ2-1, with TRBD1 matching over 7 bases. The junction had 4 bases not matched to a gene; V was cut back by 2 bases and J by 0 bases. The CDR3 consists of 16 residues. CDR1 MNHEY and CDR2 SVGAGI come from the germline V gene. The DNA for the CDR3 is TGTGCCAGCAGTTACCCGGACAGGAGCTCCTACAATGAGCAGTTCTTC. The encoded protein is CASSYPDRSSYNEQFF.

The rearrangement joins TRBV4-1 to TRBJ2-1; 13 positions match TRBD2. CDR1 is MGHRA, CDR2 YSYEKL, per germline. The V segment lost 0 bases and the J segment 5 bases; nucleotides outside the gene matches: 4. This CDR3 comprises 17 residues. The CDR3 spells CASSQERGLAGDNEQFF. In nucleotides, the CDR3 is TGCGCCAGCAGCCAAGAAAGAGGACTAGCGGGAGACAATGAGCAGTTCTTC.

Written as DNA, the CDR3 is TGTGCCAGCTCACCACGTGGGGGGACTGAAGCTTTCTTT. Its protein product is CASSPRGGTEAFF. The J gene is TRBJ1-1, the V gene TRBV18; perhaps TRBD1 as D (5 bases). This CDR3 is built from 13 residues. V gave up 1 base and J gave up 5 bases, with 8 bases separating them. CDR1 KGHSH and CDR2 LQKENI come from the germline V gene.

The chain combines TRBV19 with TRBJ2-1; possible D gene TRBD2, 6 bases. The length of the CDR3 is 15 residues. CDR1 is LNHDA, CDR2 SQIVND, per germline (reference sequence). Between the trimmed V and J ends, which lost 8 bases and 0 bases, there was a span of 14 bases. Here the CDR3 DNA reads TGTGCCAGTCGGAGCGGCGGGAACTCCTACAATGAGCAGTTCTTC. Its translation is CASRSGGNSYNEQFF.

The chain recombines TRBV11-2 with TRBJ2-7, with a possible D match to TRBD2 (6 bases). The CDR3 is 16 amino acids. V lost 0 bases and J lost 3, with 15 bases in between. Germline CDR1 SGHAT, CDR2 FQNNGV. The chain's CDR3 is CASSLDRDWLHYEQYF. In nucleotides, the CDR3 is TGTGCCAGCAGCTTAGATAGGGACTGGCTACACTACGAGCAGTACTTC.

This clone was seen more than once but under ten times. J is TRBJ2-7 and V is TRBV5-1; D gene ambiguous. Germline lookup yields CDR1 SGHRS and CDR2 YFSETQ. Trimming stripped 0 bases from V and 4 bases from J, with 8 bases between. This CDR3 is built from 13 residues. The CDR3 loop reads CASSLAQEYEQYF. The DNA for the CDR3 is TGCGCCAGCAGCTTGGCCCAGGAGTACGAGCAGTACTTC.

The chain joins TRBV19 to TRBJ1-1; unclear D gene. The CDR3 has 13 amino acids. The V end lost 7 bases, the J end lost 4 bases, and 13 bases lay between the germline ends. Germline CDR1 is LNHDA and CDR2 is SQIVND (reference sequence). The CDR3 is CASKVGVVTEAFF. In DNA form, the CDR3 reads TGTGCCAGTAAGGTTGGGGTGGTCACTGAAGCTTTCTTT.